Presented here are 15 T cell receptor beta chains from one specimen sequenced in a study of CD8+ T cells in alopecia areata. cDNA prepared by RNA extraction and subsequent reverse transcription served as the template for sequencing. Repertoires were generated with immunoSEQ multiplex PCR, while TCRdb's copy carries only in-frame clones and drops some. The sample consists of under 150,000 clones, 56% of them appearing once. Treatment: oral pan-JAK inhibitor, 5-10 mg twice daily. The source material was CD4+ T cells sorted from blood, sampled at week 24, from a patient treated with tofacitinib. The source of these receptors is a human donor with alopecia areata.

V gene TRBV4-1 combines with J gene TRBJ2-1; 12 bases are a match to TRBD2. The CDR3 is 17 residues long. Looked up from germline, CDR1 is MGHRA and CDR2 is YSYEKL. J lost 5 bases, V lost 4 bases, and 9 bases had no gene match. The CDR3 is CASSPGASGGVNNEQFF. The CDR3 DNA reads TGCGCCAGCAGCCCCGGGGCTAGCGGGGGGGTTAACAATGAGCAGTTCTTC.

The chain carries TRBV10-2 and TRBJ2-6, with D unresolved. V was trimmed by 0 bases and J by 4 bases, leaving 13 bases between them. The CDR3 has 17 residues. The V gene's germline CDR1 is WSHSY and CDR2 SAAADI. For the CDR3, the DNA is TGCGCCAGCAGTGAGTCTCATCTGCCGGTGGGGGCCAACGTCCTGACTTTC. Protein: CASSESHLPVGANVLTF.

The chain recombines TRBV20-1 with TRBJ2-3; TRBD1 or TRBD2 may be the D gene (6 bases each). The V gene's germline CDR1 is DFQATT and CDR2 SNEGSKA (reference sequence). This CDR3 has 11 residues. CDR3 residues: CGGGRSAAQYF. The DNA of the CDR3 is TGCGGAGGGGGGCGGTCGGCGGCGCAGTATTTT.

This chain connects TRBV30 to TRBJ2-3, with TRBD1 as a possible D gene (6 bases). This CDR3 has 14 residues. Per the germline V gene, CDR1 is GTSNPN and CDR2 is SVGIG (reference sequence). V was pared by 1 base and J by 0 bases, with 8 bases between. This CDR3 is CAWSGDTSTDTQYF. Here the CDR3 DNA reads TGTGCCTGGAGTGGGGACACGAGCACAGATACGCAGTATTTT.

With regard to this clone: Other DNA sequences in the same sample also yield this CDR3. This sequence joins TRBV5-1 and TRBJ2-1; 12 bases are a match to TRBD2. CDR3 length equals 15 residues. From germline, CDR1 is SGHRS and CDR2 YFSETQ. The trim removed 4 bases at V and 4 bases at J, leaving 3 bases unmatched. The CDR3 protein is CASSLTSGGYNEQFF. CDR3 nucleotides: TGCGCCAGCAGCCTGACTAGCGGGGGTTACAATGAGCAGTTCTTC.

The V gene is TRBV18, the J gene TRBJ2-3; tentative D call: TRBD2 (7 bases). In germline, CDR1 is KGHSH, CDR2 LQKENI. The CDR3 length is 16 residues. V was pared by 1 base and J by 1 base, with 12 bases between. The CDR3 DNA sequence: TGTGCCAGCTCACCACGGTGGGGGGGCGGCACAGATACGCAGTATTTT. Its protein is CASSPRWGGGTDTQYF.

This CDR3 is CASSLGQNSPLHF. As DNA, the CDR3 is TGTGCCAGCAGCTTAGGTCAGAATTCACCCCTCCACTTT. This chain links TRBV7-9 with TRBJ1-6; D is ambiguous. V lost 1 base and J lost 7, with 5 bases in between. Germline CDR1 and CDR2: SEHNR and FQNEAQ (reference sequence). CDR3 length: 13 amino acids.

This clone was seen more than once but under ten times. The genes are TRBV4-1 and TRBJ1-2, with 9 bases matching TRBD1. CDR1 MGHRA and CDR2 YSYEKL come from the germline V gene. V lost 4 bases and J lost 7; bases outside the gene matches: 7. This CDR3 is built from 14 residues. In DNA form, the CDR3 reads TGCGCCAGCAGCCTCTGGGGACAGGGCCCTGGCTACACCTTC. This sequence encodes CASSLWGQGPGYTF.

The chain links TRBV29-1 to TRBJ2-5, with D perhaps TRBD1 (6 bases). The V gene's germline CDR1 is SQVTM and CDR2 ANQGSEA. Trimming shortened V by 6 bases and J by 5 bases, and 10 bases separated the two germline ends. The CDR3 spans 11 residues. CDR3 in DNA: TGCAGCGTCAGGGGTGGGGAGACCCAGTACTTC. Translation: CSVRGGETQYF.

This clone has just one count. The J gene is TRBJ1-6, the V gene TRBV5-5; D gene ambiguous. Trimming removed 0 bases at V and 2 bases at J, with 12 bases between. Germline V CDR1 and CDR2: SGHKS, YYEKEE (reference sequence). The CDR3 spans 17 residues. The CDR3 DNA is TGTGCCAGCAGCTTGGGGTACCGGGCGCCCTATAATTCACCCCTCCACTTT. Amino acids: CASSLGYRAPYNSPLHF. The full variable domain, rest sourced from reference TRBV5-5 and TRBJ1-6, is DAGVTQSPTHLIKTRGQQVTLRCSPISGHKSVSWYQQVLGQGPQFIFQYYEKEERGRGNFPDRFSARQFPNYSSELNVNALLLGDSALYLCASSLGYRAPYNSPLHFGNGTRLTVT.

This clone is a singleton in its sample. This chain uses TRBV4-1 with TRBJ2-1; possible D gene TRBD2, 5 bases. The germline CDR1 and CDR2 sequences are MGHRA and YSYEKL. The CDR3 is 16 residues long. The V end lost 5 bases, the J end lost 0 bases, and 14 bases lay between the germline ends. CDR3 residues: CASSSVGSSSYNEQFF. CDR3 DNA: TGCGCCAGCAGCTCCGTGGGGAGCAGCTCCTACAATGAGCAGTTCTTC.

The chain is built from TRBV2 and TRBJ2-2; D remains unclear. The CDR3 extends over 16 amino acids. Germline V lookup: CDR1 SNHLY, CDR2 FYNNEI. V was clipped by 1 base and J by 2 bases, with 11 bases between them. The CDR3 loop reads CASSEGLTLNTGELFF. DNA for the CDR3: TGTGCCAGCAGTGAAGGGCTTACTCTAAACACCGGGGAGCTGTTTTTT.

The chain links TRBV29-1 to TRBJ2-1, with TRBD1 identical over 7 bases. The CDR3 extends over 16 amino acids. Trimming at V came to 3 bases and at J to 4 bases, leaving 12 bases not matched to a gene. Per germline, CDR1 SQVTM and CDR2 ANQGSEA. The CDR3 loop is CSVDGALGQVYNEQFF. In DNA form, the CDR3 reads TGCAGCGTTGATGGAGCCTTAGGACAGGTATACAATGAGCAGTTCTTC.

This chain joins TRBV2 and TRBJ2-7, with D possibly TRBD2 on 7 matching bases. V was pared by 7 bases and J by 6 bases, with 16 bases between. The CDR3 is made up of 13 amino acids. Looked up from germline, CDR1 is SNHLY and CDR2 is FYNNEI. For the CDR3, the DNA is TGTGCCAGCACCGAAGGGGGGAGGGGCGAGCAGTACTTC. Translating gives CASTEGGRGEQYF. Full variable domain (outside the CDR3, taken from reference TRBV2 and TRBJ2-7): EPEVTQTPSHQVTQMGQEVILRCVPISNHLYFYWYRQILGQKVEFLVSFYNNEISEKSEIFDDQFSVERPDGSNFTLKIRSTKLEDSAMYFCASTEGGRGEQYFGPGTRLTVT.

This clone was counted once. The chain links TRBV5-6 to TRBJ2-3; D unresolved. V shed 0 bases and J shed 0 bases, with 5 bases lying between them. The length of the CDR3 is 14 residues. The germline V gene has CDR1 SGHDT and CDR2 YYEEEE. In DNA, the CDR3 is TGTGCCAGCAGCTTGGGTCGGAGCACAGATACGCAGTATTTT. Encoded protein: CASSLGRSTDTQYF.